Listed here are 9 T cell receptor beta chains from one sample, sequenced in a study of blood T cell repertoires in COVID-19. Assay: immunoSEQ multiplex PCR; the TCRdb copy retains only in-frame clones and omits some. The sample carries some 160,000 clones, approximately 80% recorded once. Sequencing used peripheral blood. These receptors came from a human donor in a cohort sampled during active COVID-19.

The chain links TRBV19 to TRBJ1-3, with TRBD1 identical over 7 bases. The germline gives CDR1 LNHDA, CDR2 SQIVND (reference sequence). J gave up 4 bases and V 4 bases, and 7 bases lay outside the gene matches. The CDR3 covers 15 residues. This CDR3 reads CASSTDKTGGNTIYF. The CDR3 DNA sequence: TGTGCCAGTAGTACAGACAAGACAGGGGGAAACACCATATATTTT.

The rearrangement joins TRBV7-3 to TRBJ2-5; 8 bases match TRBD2. CDR1 and CDR2 from the germline V gene are SGHTA and FQGTGA. The CDR3 totals 15 residues. J gave up 5 bases and V 6 bases, and 11 bases lay outside the gene matches. The CDR3 loop is CASSRGTRRWETQYF. CDR3 DNA: TGTGCCAGCAGTAGAGGGACTAGAAGGTGGGAGACCCAGTACTTC.

The chain has TRBV19 and TRBJ2-7, with a possible D match to TRBD1 (7 bases). V lost 5 bases and J 2 bases, leaving 22 bases between the germline ends. Per germline, CDR1 LNHDA and CDR2 SQIVND (reference sequence). This CDR3 region has 17 residues. In DNA, the CDR3 is TGTGCCAGTAGTCCCGACAGGGCAAGCGGGCCTACCTACGAGCAGTACTTC. It encodes CASSPDRASGPTYEQYF.

This CDR3 reads CASSSSGDTQYF. CDR3 in DNA: TGTGCCAGCAGCTCGTCGGGGGATACGCAGTATTTT. The chain employs TRBV12-3 or TRBV12-4 and TRBJ2-3; perhaps TRBD2 as D (5 bases). The CDR3 runs to 12 residues. Trimming took 6 bases from V and 6 from J, leaving 10 bases between them.

The chain couples TRBV24-1 to TRBJ2-1, with D uncertain. Per germline, CDR1 KGHDR and CDR2 SFDVKD. This CDR3 spans 13 amino acids. The V and J ends lost 0 bases and 7 bases respectively, with 6 bases between them. CDR3 in DNA: TGTGCCACCAGTGATTTGATCGGGAATGAGCAGTTCTTC. It codes for CATSDLIGNEQFF.

V gene TRBV5-6 combines with J gene TRBJ1-1, with D unresolved. V lost 4 bases and J lost 1, with 5 bases in between. CDR1 is SGHDT, CDR2 YYEEEE, per germline. The CDR3 runs 12 residues. CDR3 in DNA: TGTGCCAGCAGCGGCGGGAACACTGAAGCTTTCTTT. Its translation: CASSGGNTEAFF.

Comment on this clone: At one boundary the junction diverges from the germline segment, which might be a read error. This sequence joins TRBV7-7 and TRBJ2-1; the D gene is possibly TRBD2 (6 bases). Germline values: CDR1 SSHAT, CDR2 FNYEAQ (reference sequence). The CDR3 has 13 residues. The chain's CDR3 is CASSPTGRGEQFF. The CDR3 DNA sequence: TGTGCTAGCAGCCCCACCGGGAGAGGTGAGCAGTTCTTC.

The J gene is TRBJ1-1, the V gene TRBV5-6; tentative D call: TRBD1 (6 bases). Between the trimmed V and J ends, which lost 3 bases and 4 bases, there was a span of 10 bases. The CDR3 has 13 amino acids. The germline gives CDR1 SGHDT, CDR2 YYEEEE. CDR3 loop: CASSSTGSTEAFF. CDR3 sequence (DNA): TGTGCCAGCAGCTCTACAGGGAGCACTGAAGCTTTCTTT.

The chain links TRBV19 to TRBJ2-2; 7 nucleotides match TRBD1. The CDR3 is 14 amino acids. V trimming: 8 bases; J trimming: 5 bases; junction bases outside the gene matches: 8. Germline lookup yields CDR1 LNHDA and CDR2 SQIVND (reference sequence). The DNA of the CDR3 is TGTGCCAGTGAGGACAGGCGTCTGACCGGGGAGCTGTTTTTT. Its translation is CASEDRRLTGELFF.